The clone carrying this T cell receptor (beta chain) was found a few times. Its antigen is not known. This sample was included in a study of T-cell reconstitution after alpha-beta-depleted transplantation in children. Study observations and caveats: Several hundred expanded graft clones reportedly gave rise to the alpha-beta T cells present about two months after transplant.

The library targeted TCRbeta and was prepared with unique molecular identifiers. TCRdb analysed the PCR reads with MiXCR anew, one entry per CDR3 protein. The sample holds around 440,000 distinct CDR3 sequences, around 15% seen once. With V trimmed by 2 bases and J by 6 bases, 4 bases remained unmatched. This CDR3 comprises 15 residues. CDR1 is MNHEY, CDR2 SVGAGI, per germline. The material sequenced was PBMCs, mostly from graft donor cells, taken 360 days after TCRalphabeta/CD19-depleted stem cell transplant. This TCR derives from a boy younger than two who had a stem cell transplant for Wiskott-Aldrich syndrome, so the T cells may come from the graft donor. The V gene is TRBV6-5, the J gene TRBJ2-1; 10 bases match TRBD2. As DNA, the CDR3 is TGTGCCAGCAGTTACGGGCTAGCGGGAGCCAATGAGCAGTTCTTC. Translation gives CASSYGLAGANEQFF.